Each of the 32 T cell receptor beta chains below was sequenced from the same sample in a study of blood T cell repertoires in COVID-19. Here immunoSEQ multiplex PCR was the method, and the copy in TCRdb shows in-frame clones only, minus some. The sample consists of about 310,000 clones, about 89% of them appearing once. The source material was peripheral blood. The receptors shown here come from a woman in her forties or fifties who had recovered from COVID-19.

This clone has a single count. The V call is TRBV19, the J call TRBJ1-1; D remains unclear. Deletions cut 5 bases from V and 1 base from J, with 11 bases between. The CDR3 has 14 residues. Germline CDR1 LNHDA, CDR2 SQIVND (reference sequence). This CDR3 reads CASSVTPGNTEAFF. In DNA, the CDR3 is TGTGCCAGTAGTGTAACCCCCGGGAACACTGAAGCTTTCTTT. Together with reference TRBV19 and TRBJ1-1, the CDR3 gives the full variable domain: DGGITQSPKYLFRKEGQNVTLSCEQNLNHDAMYWYRQDPGQGLRLIYYSQIVNDFQKGDIAEGYSVSREKKESFPLTVTSAQKNPTAFYLCASSVTPGNTEAFFGQGTRLTVV.

CDR3 residues: CASSREPGGSYEQYF. CDR3 DNA: TGTGCCAGCAGCAGGGAGCCGGGGGGCTCCTACGAGCAGTACTTC. The chain links TRBV11-2 to TRBJ2-7, with 7 bases lining up with TRBD2. This CDR3 contains 15 residues. V shed 5 bases, J shed 0 bases, and the junction held 7 bases outside the gene matches. Germline CDR1 reads SGHAT; CDR2 reads FQNNGV.

This rearrangement joins TRBV28 to TRBJ2-7; TRBD2 matches 7 bases. The CDR3 is 14 residues long. In germline, CDR1 is MDHEN, CDR2 SYDVKM. After removal of 7 bases from V and 3 bases from J, the junction contained 9 bases not matched to a gene. In nucleotides, the CDR3 is TGTGCCAGCACCCCCCCCGGGACTAACTACGAGCAGTACTTC. It encodes CASTPPGTNYEQYF. Combining the CDR3 with reference TRBV28 and TRBJ2-7 gives the whole variable domain DVKVTQSSRYLVKRTGEKVFLECVQDMDHENMFWYRQDPGLGLRLIYFSYDVKMKEKGDIPEGYSVSREKKERFSLILESASTNQTSMYLCASTPPGTNYEQYFGPGTRLTVT.

The chain is built from TRBV6-5 and TRBJ2-3, with 12 positions matching TRBD2. J was trimmed by 8 bases and V by 4 bases; bases with no gene match: 10. This CDR3 region has 16 residues. In germline, CDR1 is MNHEY, CDR2 SVGAGI. The CDR3 spells CASSLRTSGIVGTQYF. The CDR3 DNA follows: TGTGCCAGCAGTTTAAGGACTAGCGGGATAGTCGGTACGCAGTATTTT.

V and J are TRBV10-3 and TRBJ1-1, with D perhaps TRBD1 (6 bases). CDR1 ENHRY and CDR2 SYGVKD come from the germline V gene. The CDR3 consists of 14 residues. With 6 bases removed from V and 2 bases from J, the gap between germline ends came to 13 bases. CDR3 sequence: CAISMDSSNTEAFF. The CDR3 bases are TGTGCCATCAGCATGGACAGCTCCAACACTGAAGCTTTCTTT.

For this clone: This same CDR3 is encoded by further DNA sequences in the sample. V and J are TRBV2 and TRBJ2-2; possible D gene TRBD2, 6 bases. V lost 6 bases to trimming and J lost 0 bases, with 8 bases between them. CDR3 length: 14 amino acids. Germline CDR1 reads SNHLY; CDR2 reads FYNNEI. In DNA form, the CDR3 reads TGTGCCAGCAGGGAGGGTACGAACACCGGGGAGCTGTTTTTT. It is translated as CASREGTNTGELFF.

This chain connects TRBV28 to TRBJ2-3; a possible D gene is TRBD2 (5 bases). Trimming removed 2 bases from V and 6 bases from J, with 12 bases in between. This CDR3 is 14 amino acids long. Germline assignment: CDR1 MDHEN and CDR2 SYDVKM. For the CDR3, the DNA is TGTGCCAGCAGTTTACGCGCGGGCTTGGATACGCAGTATTTT. Amino acid sequence: CASSLRAGLDTQYF.

The chain is built from TRBV11-2 and TRBJ2-7; TRBD1 might be the D (5 bases). The CDR3 sequence is 14 residues long. Looked up from germline, CDR1 is SGHAT and CDR2 is FQNNGV. Deletions cut 2 bases from V and 4 bases from J, with 12 bases between. CDR3 DNA sequence: TGTGCCAGCAGCTTAACCTCGGCAGGGTACGAGCAGTACTTC. It is translated as CASSLTSAGYEQYF.

J is TRBJ2-2 and V is TRBV5-1, with 7 bases lining up with TRBD1. The CDR3 loop spans 15 amino acids. V shed 5 bases, J shed 4 bases, and the junction held 8 bases outside the gene matches. Germline loops: CDR1 SGHRS, CDR2 YFSETQ. The CDR3 protein is CASSRDRVGTGELFF. As DNA, the CDR3 is TGCGCCAGCAGTCGCGACAGGGTTGGCACCGGGGAGCTGTTTTTT.

The chain carries TRBV6-6 and TRBJ2-7, with no clear D. The germline V and J ends were trimmed by 3 bases and 4 bases, with 16 bases remaining between them. The CDR3 length is 15 residues. Germline CDR1 is MNHNY and CDR2 is SVGAGI (reference sequence). CDR3 in amino acids: CASSYSDYRPYEQYF. The CDR3 bases are TGTGCCAGCAGTTATTCGGATTACAGACCTTACGAGCAGTACTTC.

In its sample, this clone was seen once. The V gene is TRBV6-2 or TRBV6-3, the J gene TRBJ2-2; D is possibly TRBD2 (5 bases). Germline CDR1 is MNHEY and CDR2 is SVGEGT. V lost 2 bases to trimming and J lost 5 bases, with 12 bases between them. This CDR3 is 15 amino acids long. CDR3 bases: TGTGCCAGCAGTTACATCCCGGGAACTACCGGGGAGCTGTTTTTT. It encodes CASSYIPGTTGELFF.

The J gene is TRBJ2-7, the V gene TRBV20-1; D perhaps matches TRBD1 (7 bases). The CDR3 is 11 amino acids. Germline V CDR1 and CDR2: DFQATT, SNEGSKA (reference sequence). As DNA, the CDR3 is TGCGGCGGGACAGACTCCTACGAGCAGTACTTC. Its protein is CGGTDSYEQYF.

As for this clone: The junction departs from germline at one end; a sequencing error may be responsible. The chain couples TRBV6-5 to TRBJ1-2; 7 bases are shared with TRBD1. The CDR3 sequence is 12 residues long. The germline V gene encodes CDR1 MNHEY and CDR2 SVGAGI. CDR3 sequence (DNA): TGTGCCAGCAGCAGACAGGGTCGGGGGATCTACTTC. The encoded protein is CASSRQGRGIYF.

CDR3 protein: CASSIESGGFTGELFF. CDR3 sequence (DNA): TGTGCCAGTAGTATTGAGAGTGGAGGATTCACCGGGGAGCTGTTTTTT. V gene TRBV19 combines with J gene TRBJ2-2, with a possible D match to TRBD2 (5 bases). The CDR3 is 16 amino acids. The germline gives CDR1 LNHDA, CDR2 SQIVND (reference sequence). V lost 3 bases and J lost 4, with 15 bases in between.

The chain links TRBV3-1 (or the pseudogene TRBV3-2) to TRBJ2-5; the match to TRBD2 covers 14 bases. V was pared by 2 bases and J by 2 bases, with 4 bases of the junction left unmatched. The CDR3 totals 17 residues. Germline CDR1 and CDR2: LGHDT and YNNKEL (reference sequence). CDR3 DNA: TGTGCCAGCAGCCAACCCCGACTAGCGGGGGGGCAAGAGACCCAGTACTTC. This codes for CASSQPRLAGGQETQYF.

V and J are TRBV14 and TRBJ2-2; the D gene is possibly TRBD1 (6 bases). Deletions cut 5 bases from V and 6 bases from J, with 16 bases between. This CDR3 spans 15 amino acids. In germline, CDR1 is SGHDN, CDR2 FVKESK. The CDR3 here is CASSARQGIAGELFF. For the CDR3, the DNA is TGTGCCAGCAGCGCGCGGCAGGGGATCGCCGGGGAGCTGTTTTTT. The whole variable domain, filled in from reference TRBV14 and TRBJ2-2, reads EAGVTQFPSHSVIEKGQTVTLRCDPISGHDNLYWYRRVMGKEIKFLLHFVKESKQDESGMPNNRFLAERTGGTYSTLKVQPAELEDSGVYFCASSARQGIAGELFFGEGSRLTVL.

The V gene is TRBV9, the J gene TRBJ1-3; 10 bases map to TRBD1. V lost 4 bases and J lost 4; bases outside the gene matches: 8. Germline V gives CDR1 SGDLS, CDR2 YYNGEE. This CDR3 is built from 16 residues. The CDR3 protein is CASSLRDRGSGNTIYF. The CDR3 coding sequence is TGTGCCAGCAGCCTCCGGGACAGGGGCTCCGGAAACACCATATATTTT.

V gene TRBV10-3 combines with J gene TRBJ1-2; no reliable D call. Trimming stripped 3 bases from V and 3 bases from J, with 8 bases between. Germline CDR1 ENHRY, CDR2 SYGVKD. The CDR3 extends over 13 amino acids. The DNA of the CDR3 is TGTGCCATCAGTGACTGGGGAGACTATGGCTACACCTTC. Its translation is CAISDWGDYGYTF.

This clone was recorded only once. The rearrangement uses TRBV5-1 and TRBJ2-1; 8 positions match TRBD1. The CDR3 spans 16 residues. Germline CDR1 reads SGHRS; CDR2 reads YFSETQ. The trim removed 4 bases at V and 6 bases at J, leaving 12 bases unmatched. The CDR3 DNA follows: TGCGCCAGCAGCGTGAACGCCGGGACAGGAGGCAATGAGCAGTTCTTC. Translation: CASSVNAGTGGNEQFF.

The chain joins TRBV25-1 to TRBJ2-1; TRBD2 matches at 12 bases. The CDR3 runs 17 residues. The V gene end was trimmed by 1 base and the J gene end by 3 bases; junction bases not matched to a gene: 4. The germline CDR1 and CDR2 sequences are MGHDK and SYGVNS. In nucleotides, the CDR3 is TGTGCCAGCAGTGAATCCGGACTAGCGGGAATCTACAATGAGCAGTTCTTC. It is translated as CASSESGLAGIYNEQFF.

The chain uses TRBV5-4 and TRBJ1-2; 9 bases fit TRBD1. Germline-derived CDR1 and CDR2 are SGHNT and YYREEE (reference sequence). This CDR3 comprises 17 residues. After removal of 0 bases from V and 0 bases from J, the junction contained 6 bases not matched to a gene. CDR3 amino acids: CASSLGTGGASNYGYTF. DNA of the CDR3: TGTGCCAGCAGCTTGGGAACAGGGGGCGCCTCTAACTATGGCTACACCTTC. The whole variable domain, filled in from reference TRBV5-4 and TRBJ1-2, reads ETGVTQSPTHLIKTRGQQVTLRCSSQSGHNTVSWYQQALGQGPQFIFQYYREEENGRGNFPPRFSGLQFPNYSSELNVNALELDDSALYLCASSLGTGGASNYGYTFGSGTRLTVV.

This rearrangement joins TRBV25-1 to TRBJ1-6; weak D call: TRBD1 (6 bases). CDR3 size: 13 residues. Trimming removed 8 bases at V and 5 bases at J, with 10 bases between. Germline-derived CDR1 and CDR2 are MGHDK and SYGVNS. The CDR3 DNA follows: TGTGCCAGCGGACAGTTTGATAATTCACCCCTCCACTTT. Amino acids: CASGQFDNSPLHF.

The V call is TRBV3-1 (or the pseudogene TRBV3-2), the J call TRBJ1-6; 9 bases are a match to TRBD1. The CDR3 sequence is 15 residues long. Germline assignment: CDR1 LGHDT and CDR2 YNNKEL (reference sequence). With V trimmed by 1 base and J by 7 bases, 2 bases remained unmatched. The CDR3 region has the DNA TGTGCCAGCAGCCAAGGGGGACAGGGCAATTCACCCCTCCACTTT. Amino acids: CASSQGGQGNSPLHF.

The V and J genes are TRBV29-1 and TRBJ2-7, with 9 positions matching TRBD1. Germline CDR1 is SQVTM and CDR2 is ANQGSEA. Unmatched junction bases numbered 6, after V lost 4 bases and J lost 5 bases. This CDR3 comprises 13 residues. CDR3 sequence reads: CSVADRGLHEQYF. The CDR3 nucleotides are TGCAGCGTTGCGGACAGGGGACTCCACGAGCAGTACTTC.

Only a few counts were recorded for this clone. J is TRBJ2-2 and V is TRBV29-1; possible D gene TRBD2, 6 bases. CDR1 and CDR2 (germline): SQVTM, ANQGSEA. Trimming removed 2 bases at V and 2 bases at J, with 15 bases between. The CDR3 is 16 residues long. The DNA for the CDR3 is TGCAGCGTTGAAATTCGGAGAACTAGCAACACCGGGGAGCTGTTTTTT. As protein: CSVEIRRTSNTGELFF.

The chain combines TRBV7-9 with TRBJ2-7; 11 bases align to TRBD2. The germline gives CDR1 SEHNR, CDR2 FQNEAQ (reference sequence). This CDR3 is built from 15 residues. After removal of 5 bases from V and 0 bases from J, the junction contained 3 bases not matched to a gene. Here the CDR3 DNA reads TGTGCCAGCAGCCCTAGCGGGGGGAACTCCTACGAGCAGTACTTC. Encoded protein: CASSPSGGNSYEQYF.

Written as DNA, the CDR3 is TGTGCCAGCAGCTTAACAGTATTCCCTGGAAACACCATATATTTT. Residues: CASSLTVFPGNTIYF. The chain is built from TRBV11-2 and TRBJ1-3; D is undetermined. Germline assignment: CDR1 SGHAT and CDR2 FQNNGV. The CDR3 runs 15 residues. Between the trimmed V and J ends, which lost 2 bases and 2 bases, there was a span of 10 bases.

CDR3 sequence: CASSLVQQYNSPLHF. CDR3 nucleotide sequence: TGCGCCAGCAGCTTGGTACAGCAATATAATTCACCCCTCCACTTT. V and J are TRBV5-1 and TRBJ1-6, with D unresolved. Germline CDR1 SGHRS, CDR2 YFSETQ. The germline V and J ends were trimmed by 0 bases and 4 bases, with 8 bases remaining between them. The CDR3 consists of 15 residues.

The chain couples TRBV6-6 to TRBJ2-1; 8 bases line up with TRBD2. The CDR3 totals 16 residues. V was pared by 7 bases and J by 5 bases, with 13 bases of the junction left unmatched. Germline V gene lookup returns CDR1 MNHNY and CDR2 SVGAGI (reference sequence). CDR3 protein: CASIISGSLVDNEQFF. The DNA for the CDR3 is TGTGCCAGCATCATAAGCGGGAGTCTTGTCGACAATGAGCAGTTCTTC.

V usage is TRBV4-3 and J usage is TRBJ2-3, with a possible D match to TRBD2 (7 bases). Germline V lookup: CDR1 LGHNA, CDR2 YSLEER. The CDR3 loop spans 17 amino acids. Trimming shortened V by 0 bases and J by 6 bases, and 19 bases separated the two germline ends. For the CDR3, the DNA is TGCGCCAGCAGCCAAGAGTTTTCCACGGGGGGCCTGGATACGCAGTATTTT. Translation: CASSQEFSTGGLDTQYF.

This clone was recorded only once. The DNA of the CDR3 is TGTGCCAGCAAAAAAAGCGGGGGGGTTATCGATGAGCAGTTCTTC. Translation: CASKKSGGVIDEQFF. The chain recombines TRBV7-9 with TRBJ2-1; 10 bases fit TRBD2. This CDR3 has 15 residues. Germline V gives CDR1 SEHNR, CDR2 FQNEAQ (reference sequence). Trimming removed 7 bases from V and 8 bases from J; junction bases left unmatched: 11.

The CDR3 sequence is CRDDKSQGNQPQHF. The CDR3 DNA reads as TGCAGGGATGACAAGAGTCAGGGTAATCAGCCCCAGCATTTT. The chain couples TRBV29-1 to TRBJ1-5, with a possible D match to TRBD1 (5 bases). The CDR3 loop spans 14 amino acids. The germline V gene has CDR1 SQVTM and CDR2 ANQGSEA.